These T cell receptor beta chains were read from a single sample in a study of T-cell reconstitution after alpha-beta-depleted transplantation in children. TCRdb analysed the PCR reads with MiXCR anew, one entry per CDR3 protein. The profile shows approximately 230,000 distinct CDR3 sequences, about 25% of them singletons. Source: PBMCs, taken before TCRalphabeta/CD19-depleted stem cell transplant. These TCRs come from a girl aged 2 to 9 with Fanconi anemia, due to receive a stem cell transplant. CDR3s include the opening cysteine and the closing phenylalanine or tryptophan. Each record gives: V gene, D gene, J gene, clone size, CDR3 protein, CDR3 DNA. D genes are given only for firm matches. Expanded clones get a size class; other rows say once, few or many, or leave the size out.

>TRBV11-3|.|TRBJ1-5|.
CASSLASTSKRTAILNSNQPQHF
TGTGCCAGCAGCTTAGCCTCTACCTCTAAGCGGACAGCTATTCTTAATAGCAATCAGCCCCAGCATTTT
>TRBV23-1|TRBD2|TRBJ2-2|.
CASSHSGGRELFF
TGCGCCAGCAGTCACTCGGGGGGAAGGGAGCTGTTTTTT
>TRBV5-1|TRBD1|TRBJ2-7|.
CASSSRTGLAVEQYF
TGCGCCAGCAGCTCCCGGACAGGGTTGGCCGTCGAGCAGTACTTC
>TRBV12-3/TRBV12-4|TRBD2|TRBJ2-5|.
CASRPGLALETQYF
TGTGCCAGCAGGCCGGGACTAGCCCTTGAGACCCAGTACTTC
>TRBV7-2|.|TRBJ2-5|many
CASSLVSSRGETQYF
TGTGCCAGCAGCTTAGTGAGCAGTCGGGGGGAGACCCAGTACTTC
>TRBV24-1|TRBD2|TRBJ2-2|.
CATSDSQLAGVGELFF
TGTGCCACCAGTGATAGCCAGCTAGCGGGAGTCGGAGAGCTGTTTTTT
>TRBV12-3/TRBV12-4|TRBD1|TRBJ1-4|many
CASSPPGQGFISNEKLFF
TGTGCCAGCAGTCCCCCGGGACAGGGGTTTATATCGAATGAAAAACTGTTTTTT
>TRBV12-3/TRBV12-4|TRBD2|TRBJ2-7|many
CASSLTGGASEQYF
TGTGCCAGCAGCTTAACGGGGGGAGCGAGCGAGCAGTACTTC
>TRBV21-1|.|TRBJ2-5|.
CASALWGRTETQYF
TGTGCCAGCGCCCTTTGGGGGAGGACGGAGACCCAGTACTTC
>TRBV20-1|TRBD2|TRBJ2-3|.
CSARAFLGLANADTQYF
TGCAGTGCTAGAGCCTTTTTAGGACTAGCAAATGCGGATACGCAGTATTTT
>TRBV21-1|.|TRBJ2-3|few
CASSKARLANTDTQYF
TGTGCCAGCAGCAAAGCGCGGCTAGCGAATACAGATACGCAGTATTTT
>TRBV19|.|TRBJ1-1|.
CASSIWGMNTEAFF
TGTGCCAGTAGTATTTGGGGAATGAACACTGAAGCTTTCTTT
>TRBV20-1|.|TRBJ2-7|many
CSVPKGGLSYEQYF
TGCAGTGTCCCCAAGGGCGGACTTTCCTACGAGCAGTACTTC
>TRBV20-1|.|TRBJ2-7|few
CSARDSRRDAYEQYF
TGCAGTGCTAGAGATTCGCGACGGGACGCCTACGAGCAGTACTTC
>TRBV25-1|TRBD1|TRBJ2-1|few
CASSERHRGDNEQFF
TGTGCCAGCAGTGAACGGCACAGGGGGGACAATGAGCAGTTCTTC
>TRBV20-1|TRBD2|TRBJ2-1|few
CSARRSGGSYNEQFF
TGCAGTGCTAGACGTAGCGGGGGGTCCTACAATGAGCAGTTCTTC
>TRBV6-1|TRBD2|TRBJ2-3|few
CASSESSGNTQYF
TGTGCCAGCAGTGAATCTAGCGGGAATACGCAGTATTTT
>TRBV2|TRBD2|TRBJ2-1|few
CASSEELAGGNEQFF
TGTGCCAGCAGTGAAGAACTAGCGGGAGGCAATGAGCAGTTCTTC
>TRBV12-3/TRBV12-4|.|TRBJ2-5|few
CASSVRAGTQETQYF
TGTGCCAGCAGTGTTAGGGCCGGGACCCAAGAGACCCAGTACTTC
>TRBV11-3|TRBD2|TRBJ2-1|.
CASSPRTSGSHEQFF
TGTGCCAGCAGCCCACGGACTAGCGGGAGCCATGAGCAGTTCTTC
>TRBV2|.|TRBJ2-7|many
CASSELVISYEQYF
TGTGCCAGCAGTGAATTGGTCATCTCCTACGAGCAGTACTTC
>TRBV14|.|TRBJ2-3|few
CASSQETGSTDTQYF
TGTGCCAGCAGCCAAGAAACAGGGAGCACAGATACGCAGTATTTT
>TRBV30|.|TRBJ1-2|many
CAWRRDFYGYTF
TGTGCCTGGAGACGGGATTTCTATGGCTACACCTTC
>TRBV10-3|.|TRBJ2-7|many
CAILQGDSYEQYF
TGTGCCATTCTACAGGGAGATTCCTACGAGCAGTACTTC
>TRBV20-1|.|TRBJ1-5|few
CSASLGQPQHF
TGCAGTGCTAGTTTGGGACAGCCCCAGCATTTT
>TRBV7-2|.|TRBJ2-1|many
CASSFKVVPHNEQFF
TGTGCCAGCAGCTTCAAGGTGGTTCCGCACAATGAGCAGTTCTTC
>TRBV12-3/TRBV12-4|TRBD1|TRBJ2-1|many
CASSFSQTGDNEQFF
TGTGCCAGCAGTTTTAGTCAAACAGGGGACAATGAGCAGTTCTTC
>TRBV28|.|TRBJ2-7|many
CASSSRNYYEQYF
TGTGCCAGCAGTAGCAGAAATTACTACGAGCAGTACTTC
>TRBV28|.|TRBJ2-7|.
CASSFGGPPYEQYF
TGTGCCAGCAGTTTTGGTGGGCCCCCCTACGAGCAGTACTTC
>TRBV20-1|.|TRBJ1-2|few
CSASPGITYGYTF
TGCAGTGCTAGCCCCGGGATAACCTATGGCTACACCTTC
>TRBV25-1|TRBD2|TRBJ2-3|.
CASSPLPGGGNTDTQYF
TGTGCCAGCAGTCCCCTTCCGGGGGGGGGAAACACAGATACGCAGTATTTT
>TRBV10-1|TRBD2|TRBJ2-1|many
CARKDRGEYNEQFF
TGCGCCAGGAAAGACCGGGGGGAGTACAATGAGCAGTTCTTC
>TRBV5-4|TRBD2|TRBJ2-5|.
CASSFTSAQETQYF
TGTGCCAGCAGCTTCACTAGCGCCCAAGAGACCCAGTACTTC
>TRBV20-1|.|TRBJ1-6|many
CSAWDVGNSPLHF
TGCAGTGCTTGGGACGTCGGGAATTCACCCCTCCACTTT
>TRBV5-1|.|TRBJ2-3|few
CASSSQARDTQYF
TGCGCCAGCAGCTCACAGGCCCGGGATACGCAGTATTTT
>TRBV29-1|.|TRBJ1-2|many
CSVLRDLGYTF
TGCAGCGTCCTAAGGGATTTAGGCTACACCTTC
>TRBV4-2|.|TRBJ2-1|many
CASSQGIYNEQFF
TGTGCCAGCAGCCAAGGGATATACAATGAGCAGTTCTTC
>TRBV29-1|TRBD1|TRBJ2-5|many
CSVGTGSFDQYF
TGCAGCGTGGGGACAGGGAGTTTCGACCAGTACTTC
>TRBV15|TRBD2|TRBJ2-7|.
CATSSKTSGSPYEQYF
TGTGCCACCAGCAGTAAGACTAGCGGGAGTCCCTACGAGCAGTACTTC
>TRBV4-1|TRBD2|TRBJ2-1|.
CASSQAIAGGNEQFF
TGCGCCAGCAGCCAAGCGATAGCGGGAGGAAATGAGCAGTTCTTC
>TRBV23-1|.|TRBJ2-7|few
CASSHWTENYEQYF
TGCGCCAGCAGTCACTGGACAGAGAACTACGAGCAGTACTTC
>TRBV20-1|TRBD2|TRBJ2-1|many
CSQRTSGAVRTNEQFF
TGCAGTCAACGGACTAGCGGGGCCGTGAGGACCAATGAGCAGTTCTTC
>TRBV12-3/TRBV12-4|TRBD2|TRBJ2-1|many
CASSLDFSGSRNEQFF
TGTGCCAGCAGTTTGGACTTTAGCGGGAGTAGAAATGAGCAGTTCTTC
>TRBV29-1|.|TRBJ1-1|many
CSVARGLNTEAFF
TGCAGCGTTGCTCGGGGATTGAACACTGAAGCTTTCTTT
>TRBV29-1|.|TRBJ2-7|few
CSGGSLGSGEQYF
TGCAGCGGTGGTAGTTTGGGTTCAGGGGAGCAGTACTTC
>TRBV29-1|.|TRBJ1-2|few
CSVGSGKHYGYTF
TGCAGCGTAGGTTCCGGGAAACACTATGGCTACACCTTC
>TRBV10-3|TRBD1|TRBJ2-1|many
CAISGWGQGDEQFF
TGTGCCATCAGTGGCTGGGGACAGGGCGATGAGCAGTTCTTC
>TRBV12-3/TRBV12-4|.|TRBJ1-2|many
CASSFVQNYGYTF
TGTGCCAGCAGTTTTGTACAGAACTATGGCTACACCTTC